The 13 T cell receptor beta chains presented below share a single source sample, sequenced in a study of T-cell memory formation after mild COVID-19. TCRdb fed the 5' RACE reads into MiXCR, producing one record per CDR3 protein. The sample comprises about 350,000 distinct CDR3 sequences, roughly an eighth of which are singletons, and 20% to 25% rests with the top ten. The sample comprised PBMCs or a T cell subset sorted from them (not recorded which). These receptors originate from a man between 18 and 35 years old who had mild COVID-19 (a few samples of this study predate the infection). Cell type and time point are not known.

The chain joins TRBV12-3 or TRBV12-4 to TRBJ2-7; 8 bases match TRBD1. V lost 6 bases to trimming and J lost 3 bases; unmatched junction nucleotides: 13. The CDR3 covers 16 residues. CDR3 amino acids: CASSPRDRNSIYEQYF. CDR3 DNA: TGTGCCAGCAGCCCCCGGGACAGGAATTCCATCTACGAGCAGTACTTC.

In its sample, this clonotype was seen a few times. This chain joins TRBV6-2 or TRBV6-3 and TRBJ1-2; 7 bases are shared with TRBD1. Germline V gives CDR1 MNHEY, CDR2 SVGEGT. This CDR3 has 14 amino acids. V shed 6 bases, J shed 4 bases, and the junction held 8 bases outside the gene matches. The CDR3 loop reads CASSQTGNPYGYTF. The CDR3 nucleotides read TGTGCCAGCAGCCAGACAGGGAACCCCTATGGCTACACCTTC.

This clonotype was picked up a small number of times. V usage is TRBV2 and J usage is TRBJ1-2, with D uncertain. Germline CDR1 is SNHLY and CDR2 is FYNNEI. The CDR3 covers 11 residues. V was clipped by 4 bases and J by 8 bases, with 8 bases between them. As DNA, the CDR3 is TGTGCCAGCAGTGGGCCGCAGGGCTACACCTTC. This codes for CASSGPQGYTF.

This rearrangement joins TRBV7-9 to TRBJ2-5, with D tentatively TRBD1 (5 bases). Trimming took off 1 base at V and 0 bases at J, with 12 bases between the two ends. This CDR3 is built from 16 residues. Per the germline V gene, CDR1 is SEHNR and CDR2 is FQNEAQ (reference sequence). The CDR3 region is CASSLGLGPHQETQYF. The CDR3 DNA sequence: TGTGCCAGCAGCTTAGGTTTGGGGCCGCACCAAGAGACCCAGTACTTC.

This clonotype has just a few counts. The chain has TRBV7-6 and TRBJ2-7, with TRBD1 matching over 7 bases. Trimming at V came to 5 bases and at J to 1 base, leaving 14 bases not matched to a gene. The CDR3 covers 17 residues. Germline values: CDR1 SGHVS, CDR2 FNYEAQ. DNA of the CDR3: TGTGCCAGCAGCCAAAAGAGAACAGGGGCCCATTCCTACGAGCAGTACTTC. This gives the protein CASSQKRTGAHSYEQYF.

This clonotype has more than one count but fewer than ten. The chain is built from TRBV5-5 and TRBJ1-6; 7 bases fit TRBD1. This CDR3 is built from 15 residues. Germline V gene sequence: CDR1 SGHKS, CDR2 YYEKEE (reference sequence). With 2 bases clipped from V and 7 bases from J, the junction kept 6 bases outside the gene matches. Here the CDR3 reads CASSLPGQLNSPLHF. The CDR3 DNA sequence: TGTGCCAGCAGCTTACCGGGACAGCTAAATTCACCCCTCCACTTT.

This clonotype was found a few times. The genes are TRBV10-3 and TRBJ2-7, with D possibly being TRBD1 or TRBD2 (7 bases each). CDR1 ENHRY and CDR2 SYGVKD come from the germline V gene. The V gene lost 6 bases and the J gene lost 6 bases, with 15 bases spanning the gap. CDR3 length: 13 amino acids. This CDR3 is CAISDREGAEQYF. CDR3 DNA sequence: TGTGCCATCAGCGACAGGGAGGGTGCCGAGCAGTACTTC.

Only a few counts were recorded for this clonotype. The chain uses TRBV27 and TRBJ1-4; a weak D match, TRBD1 (6 bases). Deletions cut 6 bases from V and 8 bases from J, with 13 bases between. The length of the CDR3 is 13 residues. Germline assignment: CDR1 MNHEY and CDR2 SMNVEV (reference sequence). The CDR3 loop reads CASSSRDIEKLFF. In DNA form, the CDR3 reads TGTGCCAGCAGCTCCCGGGACATCGAAAAACTGTTTTTT.

This chain connects TRBV12-3 or TRBV12-4 to TRBJ2-1; D is uncertain. The V end was cut by 5 bases, the J end by 10 bases, with 15 bases between. This CDR3 comprises 13 residues. CDR3 region: CASSQTLVWEQFF. CDR3 coding DNA: TGTGCCAGCAGTCAAACCCTAGTTTGGGAGCAGTTCTTC.

The chain combines TRBV6-5 with TRBJ1-5, with D possibly matching TRBD1 (5 bases). Germline values: CDR1 MNHEY, CDR2 SVGAGI. There are 13 residues in the CDR3. Trimming pared 6 bases from V and 7 bases from J, leaving 13 bases between. This CDR3 reads CASRQGISQPQHF. CDR3 nucleotide sequence: TGTGCCAGCAGGCAGGGTATCTCCCAGCCCCAGCATTTT.

This clonotype has only a few counts. The chain couples TRBV28 to TRBJ2-1; a possible D gene is TRBD2 (6 bases). The V end lost 3 bases, the J end lost 7 bases, and 10 bases lay between the germline ends. Germline-derived CDR1 and CDR2 are MDHEN and SYDVKM. The CDR3 extends over 13 amino acids. The chain's CDR3 is CASSFVGGNEQFF. For the CDR3, the DNA is TGTGCCAGCAGTTTCGTTGGGGGGAATGAGCAGTTCTTC.

This sequence joins TRBV2 and TRBJ1-5, with D unresolved. CDR1 SNHLY and CDR2 FYNNEI come from the germline V gene. The V end was cut by 6 bases, the J end by 1 base, with 10 bases between. This CDR3 is built from 14 residues. As DNA, the CDR3 is TGTGCCAGCAGGGGCCGGTACAGCAATCAGCCCCAGCATTTT. Encoded protein: CASRGRYSNQPQHF.

The chain joins TRBV18 to TRBJ1-6, with D hard to call. The CDR3 loop spans 18 amino acids. Per germline, CDR1 KGHSH and CDR2 LQKENI. V was shortened by 3 bases and J by 3 bases, with 18 bases between the two germline ends. The CDR3 DNA follows: TGTGCCAGCTCACCGAGAGTCAACACCGCCCGCTATAATTCACCCCTCCACTTT. It encodes CASSPRVNTARYNSPLHF.